The clone carrying this TCR beta chain was observed many times. The antigen is not known. This entry comes from a study of T cell repertoires in cytomegalovirus infection. General observations from the study: In two of eight donors, the top clonotype was HLA-C-restricted CMV-specific.

A single record per CDR3 protein comes from TCRdb applying MiXCR to the reads. The sample consists of fewer than 950,000 distinct CDR3 sequences, around a third of them appearing once. This specimen was cultured CD8+ T cells from PBMCs, taken from culture after CMV antigen stimulation. The sequence was obtained from a human donor in good health (CMV status not recorded). Some clones in this sample may be carry-over from other donors' samples.

CDR3 sequence: CASSFSQGFSYEQYF. The CDR3 DNA follows: TGTGCCAGCAGCTTTAGCCAGGGGTTCTCCTACGAGCAGTACTTC. The V call is TRBV7-2, the J call TRBJ2-7; TRBD1 is a possible D gene (6 bases). The germline V gene encodes CDR1 SGHTA and CDR2 FQGNSA. The CDR3 loop spans 15 amino acids. V lost 3 bases, J lost 0 bases, and 12 bases lay in between.